The 13 T cell receptor beta chains given below trace back to one sample, sequenced in a study of cytotoxic CD8 clonotypes in ibrutinib-treated CLL. Clones were sequenced by immunoSEQ multiplex PCR, and TCRdb holds only the in-frame ones, with some missing. Among about 130,000 clones listed, approximately 83% were seen once. The material was PBMCs, obtained after 24 months of ibrutinib treatment. These receptors were obtained from a human donor with chronic lymphocytic leukemia.

The J gene is TRBJ1-1, the V gene TRBV11-3; tentatively, D is TRBD1 (5 bases). Germline lookup yields CDR1 SGHNT and CDR2 YENEEA. This CDR3 is 14 amino acids long. The V gene lost 5 bases and the J gene lost 1 base, with 11 bases spanning the gap. The CDR3, as DNA: TGTGCCAGCAGCCCCGGGACGTCGAACACTGAAGCTTTCTTT. Residues: CASSPGTSNTEAFF.

The rearrangement uses TRBV11-3 and TRBJ2-5; TRBD1 agrees at 9 bases. CDR3 length: 16 amino acids. V gave up 1 base and J gave up 2 bases; unmatched junction bases: 5. Germline CDR1 reads SGHNT; CDR2 reads YENEEA. This CDR3 is CASSLGYRGRQETQYF. CDR3 nucleotides: TGTGCCAGCAGCTTAGGGTACAGGGGGCGACAAGAGACCCAGTACTTC.

This clone occurred once. This chain joins TRBV18 and TRBJ2-1, with 9 positions matching TRBD1. The CDR3 runs to 15 residues. Germline V CDR1 and CDR2: KGHSH, LQKENI. The V segment lost 3 bases and the J segment 7 bases; nucleotides outside the gene matches: 7. As DNA, the CDR3 is TGTGCCAGCTCACCTCAAACAGGGGGCCTGAATGAGCAGTTCTTC. It encodes CASSPQTGGLNEQFF.

This clone has only a few counts. The J gene is TRBJ2-1, the V gene TRBV7-2; D gene ambiguous. Germline loops: CDR1 SGHTA, CDR2 FQGNSA. Trimming cost V 2 bases and J 3 bases, with 8 bases left between them. This CDR3 is built from 14 residues. CDR3 loop: CASSLQVNYNEQFF. The CDR3 coding sequence is TGTGCCAGCAGCTTACAGGTCAACTACAATGAGCAGTTCTTC.

About this clone itself: At one boundary the junction diverges from the germline segment, which might be a read error. The J gene is TRBJ2-5, the V gene TRBV7-7; D ambiguous. The CDR3 contains 13 residues. CDR1 is SSHAT, CDR2 FNYEAQ, per germline (reference sequence). The CDR3: CASSLNQMETQYF. The CDR3 DNA sequence: TGTGCTAGCAGCTTAAACCAGATGGAGACCCAGTACTTC.

This clone was counted a single time. The chain is built from TRBV18 and TRBJ2-7; 11 bases map to TRBD2. Germline loops: CDR1 KGHSH, CDR2 LQKENI. J gave up 5 bases and V 1 base, and 4 bases lay outside the gene matches. The CDR3 is 15 amino acids. The CDR3 loop is CASSPLAGGGHEQYF. The CDR3 DNA sequence: TGTGCCAGCTCACCACTAGCGGGAGGGGGGCACGAGCAGTACTTC. The entire variable domain, with the rest obtained from reference TRBV18 and TRBJ2-7, is as follows: NAGVMQNPRHLVRRRGQEARLRCSPMKGHSHVYWYRQLPEEGLKFMVYLQKENIIDESGMPKERFSAEFPKEGPSILRIQQVVRGDSAAYFCASSPLAGGGHEQYFGPGTRLTVT.

V and J are TRBV6-1 and TRBJ2-3; D unclear. The CDR3 contains 11 residues. Germline CDR1 reads MNHNS; CDR2 reads SASEGT. V gave up 2 bases and J gave up 9 bases, with 6 bases separating them. CDR3 sequence reads: CASSEPTTQYF. The CDR3 bases are TGTGCCAGCAGTGAACCCACCACGCAGTATTTT.

The chain joins TRBV29-1 to TRBJ1-2, with no clear D. The CDR3 runs to 10 residues. Trimming left V 4 bases short and J 4 bases short, with 4 bases between. Germline values: CDR1 SQVTM, CDR2 ANQGSEA. The CDR3 loop reads CSVGGYGYTF. The DNA for the CDR3 is TGCAGCGTTGGCGGCTATGGCTACACCTTC. Looking up the rest from reference TRBV29-1 and TRBJ1-2 gives the full variable domain: SAVISQKPSRDICQRGTSLTIQCQVDSQVTMMFWYRQQPGQSLTLIATANQGSEATYESGFVIDKFPISRPNLTFSTLTVSNMSPEDSSIYLCSVGGYGYTFGSGTRLTVV.

This chain links TRBV2 with TRBJ2-3, with 9 bases fitting TRBD1. Trimming cost V 9 bases and J 4 bases; bases outside gene matches: 8. CDR1 is SNHLY, CDR2 FYNNEI, per germline. The CDR3 length is 14 residues. The CDR3 reads CARGGQGGADTQYF. The CDR3 nucleotides read TGTGCCAGGGGGGGACAGGGCGGTGCAGATACGCAGTATTTT.

V usage is TRBV28 and J usage is TRBJ1-6, with D possibly matching TRBD1 (5 bases). The length of the CDR3 is 15 residues. Trimming took off 7 bases at V and 8 bases at J, with 18 bases between the two ends. Per the germline V gene, CDR1 is MDHEN and CDR2 is SYDVKM. In DNA form, the CDR3 reads TGTGCCAGCACCCCCCGGGACGGGTCCTATTCACCCCTCCACTTT. Protein: CASTPRDGSYSPLHF.

This clone was counted between two and nine times. The chain recombines TRBV28 with TRBJ1-2; 10 nucleotides match TRBD1. CDR1 and CDR2 from the germline V gene are MDHEN and SYDVKM. CDR3 length: 13 residues. The ends lost 6 bases at V and 4 bases at J; junction bases unmatched: 2. DNA for the CDR3: TGTGCCAGCAGCGGGACAGGGGCCTATGGCTACACCTTC. Translated, it gives CASSGTGAYGYTF.

The sample holds one count of this clone. The chain is built from TRBV7-2 and TRBJ2-5; possibly TRBD1 or TRBD2 for D (5 bases each). Trimming removed 2 bases at V and 7 bases at J, with 17 bases between. CDR1 SGHTA and CDR2 FQGNSA come from the germline V gene. CDR3 length equals 15 residues. In nucleotides, the CDR3 is TGTGCCAGCAGCTTAAGTTGGGGGTCCGGAGGGACCCAGTACTTC. Its translation: CASSLSWGSGGTQYF. Full variable domain (remainder filled in from reference TRBV7-2 and TRBJ2-5): GAGVSQSPSNKVTEKGKDVELRCDPISGHTALYWYRQSLGQGLEFLIYFQGNSAPDKSGLPSDRFSAERTGGSVSTLTIQRTQQEDSAVYLCASSLSWGSGGTQYFGPGTRLLVL.

This chain links TRBV5-1 with TRBJ2-7; TRBD2 aligns across 10 bases. This CDR3 region has 13 residues. CDR1 is SGHRS, CDR2 YFSETQ, per germline. Trimming took 4 bases from V and 12 from J; bases not matched to a gene: 10. For the CDR3, the DNA is TGCGCCAGCAGCGTAGGGACTAGCGAGGGGGGGTACTTC. Protein product: CASSVGTSEGGYF.